This T cell receptor (beta chain) is drawn from a study of cytomegalovirus exposure and HLA in healthy donors. On this clone: Antigen specificity is unknown.

Germline V gene data show CDR1 as MNHEY and CDR2 as SMNVEV (reference sequence). The CDR3 has 16 residues. The junction had 11 bases not matched to a gene; V was cut back by 6 bases and J by 0 bases. Overall study findings and caveats: In an earlier analysis, most TCR beta V segments were productive about 87% or about 30% of the time. Specificity for CMV antigens was confirmed in vitro for a few of the CMV-associated chains. The authors considered a cluster of highly shared sequence variants likely to be a sequencing artifact. Excluded were some V segments that proved indistinguishable, including TRBV6-2 and TRBV6-3.

PCR was performed using 60 Vbeta and 13 Jbeta primers. Produced via immunoSEQ multiplex PCR; TCRdb's table is partial and in-frame only. Across roughly 88,000 clones, the top ten clones capture approximately 15% of the sample. The V gene is TRBV27, the J gene TRBJ2-7, with 7 positions matching TRBD2. The TCR sequence derives from a man between 45 and 60 years old in good health and CMV-seropositive. The sample taken for sequencing was PBMCs. CDR3 bases: TGTGCCAGCAGCGCCCCTTCTAGCGGCTCCTCCTACGAGCAGTACTTC. Protein: CASSAPSSGSSYEQYF.